These T cell receptor beta chains were read from a single sample in a study of blood T cell repertoires in COVID-19. The repertoire was sequenced with immunoSEQ multiplex PCR; TCRdb's copy has only in-frame clones and lacks some. The sample includes just over 250,000 clones, 88% seen only once; the top ten take roughly a tenth. The specimen sequenced was peripheral blood. The receptor set was obtained from a woman in her seventies with COVID-19, enrolled during active disease. CDR3s include the opening cysteine and the closing phenylalanine or tryptophan. Each record gives: clone size, D gene, J gene, V gene, CDR3 protein, CDR3 DNA. The D gene is left open where the match is weak. Rows give clone size only sometimes, using once, few, many, or a class for an expanded clone.

size: NA
D: TRBD1
J: TRBJ1-1
V: TRBV29-1
CDR3: CSVPGTGGEAFF
DNA: TGCAGCGTTCCCGGGACAGGGGGCGAAGCTTTCTTT

size: NA
D: TRBD2
J: TRBJ2-6
V: TRBV18
CDR3: CASSPPGGSGANVLTF
DNA: TGTGCCAGCTCACCACCGGGAGGGTCTGGGGCCAACGTCCTGACTTTC

size: NA
D: NA
J: TRBJ2-1
V: TRBV11-3
CDR3: CASSLISSGQQFF
DNA: TGTGCCAGCAGCTTGATCAGCAGCGGACAGCAGTTCTTC

size: NA
D: TRBD2
J: TRBJ2-5
V: TRBV27
CDR3: CASSLTSGSGETQYF
DNA: TGTGCCAGCAGTTTGACTAGCGGGAGTGGGGAGACCCAGTACTTC

size: medium-sized
D: NA
J: TRBJ1-1
V: TRBV21-1
CDR3: CASSNKRTRVIF
DNA: TGTGCCAGCAGCAACAAACGCACGAGGGTAATCTTT

size: NA
D: TRBD1
J: TRBJ1-4
V: TRBV4-1
CDR3: CASSQRGQDEKLFF
DNA: TGCGCCAGCAGCCAAAGGGGACAGGACGAAAAACTGTTTTTT

size: NA
D: TRBD1
J: TRBJ1-2
V: TRBV28
CDR3: CASSLGFTGDGYTF
DNA: TGTGCCAGCAGTTTAGGTTTTACAGGGGATGGCTACACCTTC

size: NA
D: TRBD1
J: TRBJ1-1
V: TRBV19
CDR3: CASRLTGASTEAFF
DNA: TGTGCCAGTAGACTGACAGGGGCGAGCACTGAAGCTTTCTTT

size: once
D: NA
J: TRBJ1-4
V: TRBV4-2
CDR3: CASSQEGTPRATNEKLFF
DNA: TGTGCCAGCAGCCAAGAAGGGACACCGAGAGCAACTAATGAAAAACTGTTTTTT

size: NA
D: NA
J: TRBJ1-5
V: TRBV4-1
CDR3: CASSQQGSNQPQHF
DNA: TGCGCCAGCAGCCAACAGGGTAGCAATCAGCCCCAGCATTTT

size: NA
D: NA
J: TRBJ2-3
V: TRBV5-6
CDR3: CASSWVGGSTDTQYF
DNA: TGTGCCAGCAGCTGGGTAGGGGGAAGCACAGATACGCAGTATTTT

size: NA
D: TRBD1
J: TRBJ2-1
V: TRBV5-1
CDR3: CASSLGGRGYYNEQFF
DNA: TGCGCCAGCAGCTTGGGAGGCAGGGGGTACTACAATGAGCAGTTCTTC

size: NA
D: NA
J: TRBJ1-1
V: TRBV4-3
CDR3: CASSHLLSGKPNTEAFF
DNA: TGCGCCAGCAGCCACCTCCTATCCGGGAAACCGAACACTGAAGCTTTCTTT

size: once
D: NA
J: TRBJ2-2
V: TRBV6-5
CDR3: CASRSDRVNTGELFF
DNA: TGTGCCAGCCGCTCTGACAGAGTGAACACCGGGGAGCTGTTTTTT

size: NA
D: NA
J: TRBJ2-7
V: TRBV3-1/TRBV3-2
CDR3: CASSQESGGVPSYEQYF
DNA: TGTGCCAGCAGCCAAGAATCGGGGGGCGTACCTTCCTACGAGCAGTACTTC

size: NA
D: TRBD1
J: TRBJ2-7
V: TRBV7-2
CDR3: CASSPGQGPVEQYF
DNA: TGTGCCAGCAGCCCCGGACAGGGACCGGTCGAGCAGTACTTC

size: NA
D: TRBD2
J: TRBJ2-1
V: TRBV28
CDR3: CASSLTSGRRSSYNEQFF
DNA: TGTGCCAGCAGTTTGACTAGCGGGAGGAGGAGCTCCTACAATGAGCAGTTCTTC

size: NA
D: NA
J: TRBJ2-7
V: TRBV15
CDR3: CATSRDRDYEQYF
DNA: TGTGCCACCAGCAGAGACCGAGACTACGAGCAGTACTTC

size: NA
D: TRBD1
J: TRBJ2-7
V: TRBV5-1
CDR3: CASSSGGQGVYEQYF
DNA: TGCGCCAGCAGCTCCGGAGGACAGGGTGTCTACGAGCAGTACTTC

size: once
D: TRBD1
J: TRBJ1-4
V: TRBV5-1
CDR3: CASKRSRDRANEKLFF
DNA: TGCGCCAGCAAAAGAAGTCGGGACAGGGCTAATGAAAAACTGTTTTTT

size: NA
D: NA
J: TRBJ1-2
V: TRBV23-1
CDR3: CASSQSGGSNYGYTF
DNA: TGCGCCAGCAGTCAATCGGGAGGCTCTAACTATGGCTACACCTTC